What follows are 21 T cell receptor beta chains derived from one specimen sequenced in a study of cytomegalovirus exposure and HLA in healthy donors. PCR involved 60 Vbeta and 13 Jbeta primers. Assay: immunoSEQ multiplex PCR; the TCRdb copy retains only in-frame clones and omits some. The data show under 200,000 clones, with more than 70% seen just once and around 1% held by the top ten. Sequencing was done on a sample of PBMCs. The receptors here all came from a man aged 30-40 years in good health and CMV-seronegative.

The chain recombines TRBV4-1 with TRBJ2-5, with 9 bases that match TRBD2. The J call is uncertain, as TRBJ2-7 better fits the DNA end. Per the germline V gene, CDR1 is MGHRA and CDR2 is YSYEKL. This CDR3 contains 15 residues. The CDR3 region is CASSPISGSGYEQYF. The CDR3 DNA reads TGCGCCAGCAGCCCAATTAGCGGGAGCGGATACGAGCAGTACTTC.

The CDR3 is CASSLDRLNTEAFF. The CDR3, as DNA: TGTGCCAGCTCCCTAGATAGGTTGAACACTGAAGCTTTCTTT. The chain links TRBV18 to TRBJ1-1; D is unclear. Germline V lookup: CDR1 KGHSH, CDR2 LQKENI. The CDR3 is made up of 14 amino acids. With 6 bases removed from V and 0 bases from J, the gap between germline ends came to 11 bases.

This chain uses TRBV6-5 with TRBJ2-7, with 11 bases lining up with TRBD2. Germline V gene lookup returns CDR1 MNHEY and CDR2 SVGAGI. V lost 4 bases, J lost 3 bases, and 2 bases stayed unmatched. CDR3 length: 14 amino acids. The CDR3 DNA is TGTGCCAGCAGTTCGACTAGCGGGGTCTACGAGCAGTACTTC. Amino acid sequence: CASSSTSGVYEQYF.

V usage is TRBV5-1 and J usage is TRBJ2-2; the match to TRBD2 covers 13 bases. V trimming: 4 bases; J trimming: 6 bases; junction bases outside the gene matches: 6. This CDR3 comprises 16 residues. Germline V lookup: CDR1 SGHRS, CDR2 YFSETQ. For the CDR3, the DNA is TGCGCCAGCAGCGTACTAGCGGGGGGGCAAGCCGGGGAGCTGTTTTTT. Encoded protein: CASSVLAGGQAGELFF.

Regarding this clone: An end of the junction differs from the germline gene, which may be a read error. The genes are TRBV19 and TRBJ2-2; 10 nucleotides line up with TRBD1. Germline CDR1 is LNHDA and CDR2 is SQIVND (reference sequence). The CDR3 consists of 15 residues. In DNA, the CDR3 is TGTGCCAGTAGTATGGGACAGGGGATCACCGGGGGGCTGTTTTTT. As protein: CASSMGQGITGGLFF. Using reference TRBV19 and TRBJ2-2 for the parts outside the CDR3, the full variable domain is DGGITQSPKYLFRKEGQNVTLSCEQNLNHDAMYWYRQDPGQGLRLIYYSQIVNDFQKGDIAEGYSVSREKKESFPLTVTSAQKNPTAFYLCASSMGQGITGGLFFGEGSRLTVL.

V usage is TRBV5-5 and J usage is TRBJ2-1; D not resolved. Trimming shortened V by 0 bases and J by 4 bases, and 5 bases separated the two germline ends. This CDR3 comprises 13 residues. CDR1 and CDR2 from the germline V gene are SGHKS and YYEKEE (reference sequence). Here the CDR3 reads CASSLDIYNEQFF. The CDR3 region has the DNA TGTGCCAGCAGCTTGGACATTTACAATGAGCAGTTCTTC.

The chain carries TRBV10-3 and TRBJ2-3; 10 bases agree with TRBD2. The CDR3 loop spans 16 amino acids. V lost 8 bases, J lost 2 bases, and 10 bases stayed unmatched. Germline V gene sequence: CDR1 ENHRY, CDR2 SYGVKD. DNA of the CDR3: TGTGCCATCGGGGGGGCTAGCGGGGGCCCCACAGATACGCAGTATTTT. This gives the protein CAIGGASGGPTDTQYF.

With respect to this clone: The germline gene is not matched at one end of the junction; a read error may be the cause. The V gene is TRBV6-6, the J gene TRBJ1-2, with 7 bases matching TRBD1. This CDR3 is 12 amino acids long. Per the germline V gene, CDR1 is MNHNY and CDR2 is SVGAGI (reference sequence). CDR3 loop: CASSYLGQPYYF. CDR3 nucleotide sequence: TGTGCCAGCAGTTATCTGGGACAGCCTTACTACTTC.

The chain is built from TRBV5-6 and TRBJ2-2; 8 bases fit TRBD1. The CDR3 length is 16 residues. Germline lookup yields CDR1 SGHDT and CDR2 YYEEEE. After removal of 2 bases from V and 1 base from J, the junction contained 4 bases not matched to a gene. The CDR3 bases are TGTGCCAGCAGCTTCCTAGGGACAGGGAACACCGGGGAGCTGTTTTTT. This translates into CASSFLGTGNTGELFF.

The rearrangement uses TRBV4-2 and TRBJ2-2; 11 positions agree with TRBD1. Trimming at V came to 5 bases and at J to 5 bases, leaving 4 bases not matched to a gene. Germline lookup yields CDR1 LGHNA and CDR2 YNFKEQ. CDR3 length: 15 amino acids. The CDR3 sequence: CASSSGTGGTGELFF. The CDR3 DNA reads TGTGCCAGCAGCTCCGGGACAGGGGGGACCGGGGAGCTGTTTTTT.

This rearrangement joins TRBV6-6 to TRBJ1-4; D perhaps matches TRBD1 (5 bases). CDR1 and CDR2 from the germline V gene are MNHNY and SVGAGI (reference sequence). V lost 2 bases and J lost 6, with 10 bases in between. The CDR3 is made up of 14 amino acids. CDR3 sequence (DNA): TGTGCCAGCAGTTACCCAGGGAGGGATGAAAAACTGTTTTTT. Translation: CASSYPGRDEKLFF.

V is TRBV19 and J is TRBJ2-5; 15 bases align to TRBD2. The CDR3 extends over 17 amino acids. Germline CDR1 is LNHDA and CDR2 is SQIVND (reference sequence). V dropped 4 bases and J dropped 3; count of bases not matched to a gene: 6. CDR3 bases: TGTGCCAGTAGTAGGACTAGCGGGAGGGTATCGAAAGAGACCCAGTACTTC. Protein product: CASSRTSGRVSKETQYF.

The chain is built from TRBV29-1 and TRBJ1-1; no clear D. Germline CDR1 is SQVTM and CDR2 is ANQGSEA. V lost 4 bases, J lost 5 bases, and 26 bases lay in between. This CDR3 region has 17 residues. This CDR3 reads CSVGLAPSVGVRTEAFF. CDR3 DNA sequence: TGCAGCGTTGGCCTGGCCCCGTCGGTCGGGGTAAGGACTGAAGCTTTCTTT.

This clone occurred once. This chain connects TRBV5-1 to TRBJ2-7, with 7 positions matching TRBD1. This CDR3 comprises 14 residues. Germline-derived CDR1 and CDR2 are SGHRS and YFSETQ. V dropped 2 bases and J dropped 3; count of bases not matched to a gene: 5. The CDR3 protein is CASSFTGAVYEQYF. The CDR3 DNA reads as TGCGCCAGCAGCTTCACAGGGGCGGTCTACGAGCAGTACTTC.

The chain couples TRBV7-9 to TRBJ2-7, with TRBD1 matching over 8 bases. The germline V gene encodes CDR1 SEHNR and CDR2 FQNEAQ (reference sequence). The length of the CDR3 is 13 residues. V shed 8 bases and J 5 bases; nucleotides not matched to a gene: 8. The CDR3 DNA follows: TGTGCCAGCGACACGGGACAGGCGGACGAGCAGTACTTC. Residues: CASDTGQADEQYF.

The chain employs TRBV5-6 and TRBJ2-5, with D perhaps matching TRBD1 (6 bases). The CDR3 is 15 residues long. From germline, CDR1 is SGHDT and CDR2 YYEEEE. The ends were cut back, 0 bases at V and 11 bases at J, with 20 bases in the middle. For the CDR3, the DNA is TGTGCCAGCAGCTTGGGGGACACTCCCTATATGGAGCAGTACTTC. This gives the protein CASSLGDTPYMEQYF.

In DNA form, the CDR3 reads TGCGCCAGCAGCCAAGGCCGGACATCAGGAGATAATTCACCCCTCCACTTT. Its protein product is CASSQGRTSGDNSPLHF. This chain joins TRBV4-1 and TRBJ1-6; D is perhaps TRBD1 (5 bases). The V end was cut by 1 base, the J end by 5 bases, with 15 bases between. The CDR3 totals 17 residues. Germline V CDR1 and CDR2: MGHRA, YSYEKL.

This clone was counted a single time. The rearrangement links TRBV27 to TRBJ2-7; 12 bases agree with TRBD2. The germline CDR1 and CDR2 sequences are MNHEY and SMNVEV (reference sequence). The CDR3 has 15 residues. The V and J ends lost 5 bases and 2 bases, in that order; junction bases with no gene match: 4. The CDR3 reads CASSQLAGGAYEQYF. In DNA form, the CDR3 reads TGTGCCAGCAGTCAACTAGCGGGGGGTGCCTACGAGCAGTACTTC.

The chain joins TRBV28 to TRBJ2-5, with 14 bases that match TRBD2. The J segment lost 2 bases and the V segment lost 5 bases, leaving 4 bases of the junction unmatched. The CDR3 totals 16 residues. Germline values: CDR1 MDHEN, CDR2 SYDVKM. CDR3: CASSLWTSGRQETQYF. For the CDR3, the DNA is TGTGCCAGCAGTCTCTGGACTAGCGGGAGGCAAGAGACCCAGTACTTC.

J is TRBJ2-5 and V is TRBV4-2; 7 bases map to TRBD1. V was pared by 3 bases and J by 2 bases, with 6 bases of the junction left unmatched. Per the germline V gene, CDR1 is LGHNA and CDR2 is YNFKEQ. This CDR3 region has 15 residues. CDR3 residues: CASSQNRDRQETQYF. The CDR3 bases are TGTGCCAGCAGCCAGAACCGGGACAGACAAGAGACCCAGTACTTC.

The chain recombines TRBV19 with TRBJ1-5; 9 nucleotides match TRBD1. V shed 5 bases, J shed 9 bases, and the junction held 8 bases outside the gene matches. Germline CDR1 and CDR2: LNHDA and SQIVND (reference sequence). CDR3 length equals 14 residues. The CDR3 region is CASSFSDRGSPQHF. CDR3 nucleotides: TGTGCCAGTAGTTTCTCGGACAGGGGTTCGCCCCAGCATTTT.